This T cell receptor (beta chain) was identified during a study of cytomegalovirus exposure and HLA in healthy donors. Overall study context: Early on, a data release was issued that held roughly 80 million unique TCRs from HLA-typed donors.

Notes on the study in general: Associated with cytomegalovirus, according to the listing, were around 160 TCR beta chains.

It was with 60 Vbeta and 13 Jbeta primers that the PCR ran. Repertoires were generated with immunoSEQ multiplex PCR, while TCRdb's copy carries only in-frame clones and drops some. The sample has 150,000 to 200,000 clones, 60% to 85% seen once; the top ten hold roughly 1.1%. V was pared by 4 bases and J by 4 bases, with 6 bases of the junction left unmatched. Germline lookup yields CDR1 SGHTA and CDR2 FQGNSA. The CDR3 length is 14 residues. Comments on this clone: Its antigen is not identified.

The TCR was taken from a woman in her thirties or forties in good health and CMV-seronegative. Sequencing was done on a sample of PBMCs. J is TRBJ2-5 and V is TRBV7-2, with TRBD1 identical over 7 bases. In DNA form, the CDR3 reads TGTGCCAGCAGCTCACCCCCAGGGGGAGAGACCCAGTACTTC. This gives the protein CASSSPPGGETQYF.